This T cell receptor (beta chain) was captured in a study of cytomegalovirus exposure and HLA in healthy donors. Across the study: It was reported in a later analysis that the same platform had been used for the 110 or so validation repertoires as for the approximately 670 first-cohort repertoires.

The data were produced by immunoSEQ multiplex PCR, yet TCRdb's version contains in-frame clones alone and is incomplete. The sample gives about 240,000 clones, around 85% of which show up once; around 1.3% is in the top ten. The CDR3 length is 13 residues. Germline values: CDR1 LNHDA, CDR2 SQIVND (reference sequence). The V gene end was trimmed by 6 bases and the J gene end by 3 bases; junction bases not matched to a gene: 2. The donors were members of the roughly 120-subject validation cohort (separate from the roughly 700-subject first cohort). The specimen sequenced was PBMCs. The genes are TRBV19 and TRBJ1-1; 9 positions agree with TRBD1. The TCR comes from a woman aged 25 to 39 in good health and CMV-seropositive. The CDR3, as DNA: TGTGCCAGTAGAAGACAGGGGGACACTGAAGCTTTCTTT. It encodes CASRRQGDTEAFF.